A selection of T cell receptor beta chains follows, all from one sample in a study of blood T cell repertoires in COVID-19. TCRdb keeps only in-frame clones here, not all; method: immunoSEQ multiplex PCR. The sample carries 450,000 to 500,000 clones, roughly 87% recorded once. The specimen sequenced was PBMCs or T cells enriched from blood (not recorded which). The receptor source for this set is a woman under 30 who had recovered from COVID-19. Both conserved end residues are part of each CDR3. Each record gives: J gene, D gene, V gene, clone size, CDR3 protein, CDR3 DNA. The D gene is left open where the match is weak. Clone size, where shown, is once, few, many, or a class for clones that have expanded.

>TRBJ1-4|-|TRBV7-9|once
CASSLQGTNEKLFF
TGTGCCAGCAGCTTACAGGGAACTAATGAAAAACTGTTTTTT
>TRBJ1-2|-|TRBV27|-
CASSSRTVHGYTF
TGTGCCAGCAGTTCTCGGACAGTCCATGGCTACACCTTC
>TRBJ2-3|-|TRBV29-1|-
CSSMSGNTQYF
TGCAGCTCAATGTCGGGGAATACGCAGTATTTT
>TRBJ1-1|TRBD1|TRBV19|-
CASIPLGQGSKAFF
TGTGCCAGTATTCCGTTAGGACAGGGCTCCAAAGCTTTCTTT
>TRBJ1-6|-|TRBV5-6|few
CASRKRQVGIRSPLHF
TGTGCCAGCAGAAAGCGACAGGTTGGGATTCGTTCACCCCTCCACTTT
>TRBJ1-3|-|TRBV19|-
CASRPSGAGNTIYF
TGTGCCAGTAGGCCGTCAGGGGCGGGAAACACCATATATTTT
>TRBJ1-4|-|TRBV15|-
CATSRDRPGLTGEKLFF
TGTGCCACCAGCAGAGATCGTCCGGGGCTGACAGGTGAAAAACTGTTTTTT
>TRBJ2-7|TRBD1|TRBV6-5|-
CASSLSGQDSYEQYF
TGTGCCAGCAGTTTGTCAGGACAGGACTCCTACGAGCAGTACTTC
>TRBJ2-2|TRBD1|TRBV5-1|-
CASSPRDRGSGELFF
TGCGCCAGCAGCCCCCGGGACAGGGGATCCGGGGAGCTGTTTTTT
>TRBJ1-6|TRBD1|TRBV27|-
CASSFHAGTGGSPLHF
TGTGCCAGCAGTTTCCATGCCGGGACAGGGGGTTCACCCCTCCACTTT
>TRBJ2-7|-|TRBV6-1|-
CASSEVEGTASYEQYF
TGTGCCAGCAGTGAGGTGGAGGGGACGGCATCCTACGAGCAGTACTTC
>TRBJ2-2|-|TRBV2|-
CASCRESTGELFF
TGTGCCAGCTGCAGGGAATCTACCGGGGAGCTGTTTTTT
>TRBJ2-6|-|TRBV2|few
CASSEIRGSGANVLTF
TGTGCCAGCAGTGAGATAAGGGGCTCTGGGGCCAACGTCCTGACTTTC
>TRBJ1-2|TRBD1|TRBV19|-
CASSTDRVSNYGYTF
TGTGCCAGTAGTACCGACAGGGTATCCAACTATGGCTACACCTTC
>TRBJ2-7|-|TRBV2|-
CASTGTFYEQYF
TGTGCCAGCACGGGGACTTTCTACGAGCAGTACTTC
>TRBJ2-5|TRBD2|TRBV19|-
CASRRTSGDKETQYF
TGTGCCAGTAGGCGGACTAGCGGGGATAAAGAGACCCAGTACTTC
>TRBJ1-2|-|TRBV7-9|-
CASSLLSLRWYGYTF
TGTGCCAGCAGCTTACTGAGCCTGAGATGGTATGGCTACACCTTC
>TRBJ2-7|TRBD1|TRBV9|-
CASSISGGQVAEQYF
TGTGCCAGCAGCATCTCCGGGGGACAGGTCGCCGAGCAGTACTTC
>TRBJ2-7|-|TRBV27|-
CASSRGTDSYEQYF
TGTGCCAGCTCTCGCGGGACAGACTCCTACGAGCAGTACTTC
>TRBJ1-5|-|TRBV3-1/TRBV3-2|-
CASSLSDQPQHF
TGTGCCAGCAGTCTTTCTGATCAGCCCCAGCATTTT
>TRBJ2-3|-|TRBV28|-
CASSRDSWDTQYF
TGTGCCAGTTCCCGGGACTCCTGGGATACGCAGTATTTT
>TRBJ1-2|TRBD1|TRBV2|-
CASSRDSPGYTF
TGTGCCAGCAGTCGGGACAGTCCTGGCTACACCTTC
>TRBJ2-7|-|TRBV28|-
CAALGREESYEQYF
TGTGCCGCTCTGGGCAGGGAGGAATCCTACGAGCAGTACTTC
>TRBJ2-3|TRBD2|TRBV2|-
CASFRGGLGIFTDTQYF
TGTGCCAGCTTTAGGGGGGGACTAGGGATTTTCACAGATACGCAGTATTTT
>TRBJ1-4|TRBD1|TRBV4-1|-
CASSRRQGVEKLFF
TGCGCCAGCAGCCGCCGACAGGGAGTTGAAAAACTGTTTTTT
>TRBJ1-1|-|TRBV4-2|-
CASSPQGGTMNTEAFF
TGTGCCAGCAGCCCCCAGGGAGGGACTATGAACACTGAAGCTTTCTTT
>TRBJ2-1|TRBD1|TRBV7-6|-
CASSLVFGQANEQFF
TGTGCCAGCAGCTTAGTTTTTGGACAGGCTAATGAGCAGTTCTTC
>TRBJ2-3|TRBD1|TRBV3-1/TRBV3-2|-
CASSHRQGETDTQYF
TGTGCCAGCAGCCACCGACAGGGAGAGACAGATACGCAGTATTTT
>TRBJ1-2|-|TRBV18|-
CASSPSGGGDYGYTF
TGTGCCAGCTCACCGAGCGGCGGCGGGGACTATGGCTACACCTTC
>TRBJ2-7|TRBD1|TRBV4-1|-
CASSSSLIRTGGREQYF
TGCGCCAGCAGCTCCTCCCTTATAAGGACAGGGGGCCGCGAGCAGTACTTC
>TRBJ1-2|-|TRBV7-9|once
CASSLNQWGQDGYTF
TGTGCCAGCAGCTTAAACCAATGGGGCCAGGATGGCTACACCTTC
>TRBJ2-4|-|TRBV7-9|-
CASSPQVVNIQYF
TGTGCCAGCAGCCCCCAGGTGGTAAACATTCAGTACTTC
>TRBJ2-5|-|TRBV6-5|-
CASSYSIGGETETQYF
TGTGCCAGCAGTTACTCGATCGGCGGGGAGACGGAGACCCAGTACTTC
>TRBJ1-1|-|TRBV11-3|-
CASSYDRDTEAFF
TGTGCCAGCAGCTACGACAGAGATACTGAAGCTTTCTTT
>TRBJ2-7|TRBD2|TRBV12-5|few
CASGLVPDGTSESREQYF
TGTGCTAGTGGTTTGGTACCGGACGGGACTAGCGAGAGTCGCGAGCAGTACTTC
>TRBJ1-1|TRBD1|TRBV29-1|-
CSALPRGRGQGDTEAFF
TGCAGCGCCCTCCCGCGGGGACGGGGGCAGGGGGATACTGAAGCTTTCTTT
>TRBJ2-7|-|TRBV7-8|once
CASSLTSTASYEQYF
TGTGCCAGCAGCTTAACCTCGACAGCCTCCTACGAGCAGTACTTC